This TCR beta chain stems from a study of patients and donors after allogeneic stem cell transplantation. V gave up 5 bases and J gave up 2 bases, with 6 bases separating them. The CDR3 has 12 residues. TCRdb re-called the RT-PCR reads with MiXCR, one entry per CDR3 protein. The repertoire holds about 960,000 distinct CDR3 sequences, about a sixth seen once, with roughly 6.4% in the top ten. Input material: blood, either unsorted or a sorted T cell fraction (not recorded which). The genes are TRBV12-3 or TRBV12-4 and TRBJ2-5; D remains ambiguous. This receptor was taken from a human donor who was either an allogeneic HSCT recipient or a stem cell or donor lymphocyte infusion donor (not recorded which). It is not recorded whose cells these are; they may come from a transplant donor. The CDR3 region is CASSEKQETQYF. In nucleotides, the CDR3 is TGTGCCAGCAGTGAAAAACAAGAGACCCAGTACTTC.